The 27 T cell receptor beta chains in this list originate from one sample, sequenced in a study of blood T cells in healthy people across ages. Next came a second PCR, run for roughly 6 to 11 cycles, which used a sample-barcoded 5' primer along with a J-beta primer mix. MiXCR, run by TCRdb on the 5' RACE reads, gives a single entry per CDR3 protein. The sample gives fewer than 2,000,000 distinct CDR3 sequences, about 31% of which show up once; 11% is in the top ten. The sequenced sample was blood. The source is a woman aged 25 to 39 in good health.

This clonotype was seen only a few times. A single base separates this from a much larger clone, so it may be a read error. The V and J genes are TRBV20-1 and TRBJ2-2, with 13 bases fitting TRBD2. Germline assignment: CDR1 DFQATT and CDR2 SNEGSKA (reference sequence). V trimming: 5 bases; J trimming: 1 base; junction bases outside the gene matches: 10. The CDR3 loop spans 18 amino acids. The CDR3 loop is CSAGGLGTSGENTGELFF. The CDR3 nucleotides read TGCAGTGCTGGAGGGTTGGGGACTAGCGGGGAGAACACCGGGGAGCTGTTTTTT.

This chain connects TRBV4-1 to TRBJ1-2; D remains ambiguous. The germline gives CDR1 MGHRA, CDR2 YSYEKL. The CDR3 extends over 16 amino acids. Trimming pared 0 bases from V and 3 bases from J, leaving 14 bases between. The CDR3 DNA reads as TGCGCCAGCAGCCAAGATGGAGAGGAGTATCACTATGGCTACACCTTC. It specifies CASSQDGEEYHYGYTF.

This clonotype was detected only a few times. The V call is TRBV28, the J call TRBJ2-5; 8 positions match TRBD2. The V gene end was trimmed by 5 bases and the J gene end by 4 bases; junction bases not matched to a gene: 9. Germline V gene data show CDR1 as MDHEN and CDR2 as SYDVKM. This CDR3 has 15 amino acids. The CDR3 coding sequence is TGTGCCAGCAGTCAACCAAAGGGACTAGGAGAGACCCAGTACTTC. Protein product: CASSQPKGLGETQYF.

The chain employs TRBV27 and TRBJ1-1; TRBD1 matches at 10 bases. The germline V gene encodes CDR1 MNHEY and CDR2 SMNVEV (reference sequence). With V trimmed by 8 bases and J by 5 bases, 11 bases remained unmatched. The CDR3 has 15 residues. The CDR3 region has the DNA TGTGCCAGCCTAAAGCCCGGGACAGGGGATACTGAAGCTTTCTTT. Translated: CASLKPGTGDTEAFF.

This chain joins TRBV7-8 and TRBJ2-3; TRBD2 aligns across 10 bases. V was clipped by 3 bases and J by 3 bases; unmatched bases: 12. Germline V gene data show CDR1 as SGHVS and CDR2 as FQNEAQ. The CDR3 consists of 18 residues. The DNA for the CDR3 is TGTGCCAGCAGCTTGAACCCTATAGCGGGAGGTGGGACAGATACGCAGTATTTT. It translates to CASSLNPIAGGGTDTQYF.

The rearrangement joins TRBV29-1 to TRBJ1-1; D might be TRBD1 (6 bases). CDR1 and CDR2 from the germline V gene are SQVTM and ANQGSEA. V shed 0 bases and J shed 4 bases, with 12 bases lying between them. CDR3 length equals 14 residues. CDR3 loop: CSVEDRGAGTEAFF. The CDR3 coding sequence is TGCAGCGTTGAAGATAGGGGGGCGGGCACTGAAGCTTTCTTT.

In its sample, this clonotype was seen a few times. The J gene is TRBJ2-7, the V gene TRBV5-1; 7 positions agree with TRBD1. The CDR3 is 14 amino acids. The J segment lost 6 bases and the V segment lost 4 bases, leaving 10 bases of the junction unmatched. The V gene's germline CDR1 is SGHRS and CDR2 YFSETQ. CDR3 sequence reads: CASSPTGVRGEQYF. The CDR3 DNA sequence: TGCGCCAGCAGCCCTACAGGGGTCCGGGGCGAGCAGTACTTC.

The table lists this clonotype with a few counts. This chain links TRBV4-1 with TRBJ2-5; 13 nucleotides match TRBD2. From germline, CDR1 is MGHRA and CDR2 YSYEKL. There are 19 residues in the CDR3. With V trimmed by 6 bases and J by 2 bases, 15 bases remained unmatched. In DNA, the CDR3 is TGCGCCAGCAGTCTAGGAACTAGCGGGGGGGCCGTTCAACAAGAGACCCAGTACTTC. Residues: CASSLGTSGGAVQQETQYF.

The V call is TRBV28, the J call TRBJ2-3; D might be TRBD1 (5 bases). Per germline, CDR1 MDHEN and CDR2 SYDVKM. Trimming stripped 7 bases from V and 2 bases from J, with 19 bases between. This CDR3 is built from 16 residues. Here the CDR3 reads CASTKTVNTITDTQYF. DNA for the CDR3: TGTGCCAGCACCAAGACAGTAAACACGATCACAGATACGCAGTATTTT.

As for this clonotype: One end of the junction varies from germline; a read error may be responsible. The chain recombines TRBV29-1 with TRBJ1-1, with 7 nucleotides matching TRBD1. Per the germline V gene, CDR1 is SQVTM and CDR2 is ANQGSEA. This CDR3 spans 13 amino acids. CDR3 amino acids: CSIENRGNTEAFF. CDR3 DNA sequence: TGCAGCATTGAAAACAGGGGGAACACTGAAGCTTTCTTT.

In its sample, this clonotype was seen many times. The chain uses TRBV7-2 and TRBJ2-1, with 7 bases lining up with TRBD2. Germline CDR1 is SGHTA and CDR2 is FQGNSA. V trimming: 5 bases; J trimming: 3 bases; junction bases outside the gene matches: 10. This CDR3 has 16 residues. CDR3 protein: CASSLLSGNFYNEQFF. In DNA form, the CDR3 reads TGTGCCAGCAGCCTATTAAGCGGGAATTTCTACAATGAGCAGTTCTTC.

This clonotype appeared a few times. The chain is built from TRBV6-5 and TRBJ2-7; D gene unclear. V gave up 6 bases and J gave up 3 bases, with 18 bases separating them. CDR3 length equals 15 residues. CDR1 is MNHEY and CDR2 is SVGAGI in the germline V gene. CDR3: CASSLGLEAFYEQYF. DNA of the CDR3: TGTGCCAGCAGCCTCGGCCTAGAAGCCTTCTACGAGCAGTACTTC.

The chain couples TRBV12-3 or TRBV12-4 to TRBJ1-5; unclear D gene. The V end lost 5 bases, the J end lost 5 bases, and 10 bases lay between the germline ends. This CDR3 is 13 amino acids long. CDR3 coding DNA: TGTGCCAGCAGTGAGGGATGGGATCAGCCCCAGCATTTT. Encoded protein: CASSEGWDQPQHF.

V and J are TRBV10-3 and TRBJ1-2; 10 bases line up with TRBD1. The V gene end was trimmed by 7 bases and the J gene end by 6 bases; junction bases not matched to a gene: 14. Germline V CDR1 and CDR2: ENHRY, SYGVKD. This CDR3 has 16 amino acids. In nucleotides, the CDR3 is TGTGCCATCACACGGGACAGGGGACCCGGAAAGAATGGCTACACCTTC. Its protein is CAITRDRGPGKNGYTF.

This clonotype was observed a few times. This chain connects TRBV7-8 to TRBJ2-1; 7 bases fit TRBD1. Germline V CDR1 and CDR2: SGHVS, FQNEAQ. The CDR3 consists of 13 residues. Trimming removed 5 bases from V and 9 bases from J; junction bases left unmatched: 7. As DNA, the CDR3 is TGTGCCAGCAGCCTACAGGGGTCAATTGAGCAGTTCTTC. It translates to CASSLQGSIEQFF.

This clonotype occurred a few times. This chain connects TRBV20-1 to TRBJ2-7; 10 bases fit TRBD2. The trim removed 2 bases at V and 5 bases at J, leaving 9 bases unmatched. CDR1 is DFQATT, CDR2 SNEGSKA, per germline (reference sequence). This CDR3 comprises 15 residues. The CDR3 loop reads CSARLLGLAGDEQYF. The CDR3 DNA is TGCAGTGCTAGACTCCTCGGGCTAGCGGGAGACGAGCAGTACTTC.

In this sample, this clonotype turned up many times. The chain links TRBV12-3 or TRBV12-4 to TRBJ2-7; tentatively, D is TRBD2 (6 bases). The V end was cut by 3 bases, the J end by 0 bases, with 9 bases between. This CDR3 has 14 amino acids. The CDR3 reads CASSFRGISYEQYF. CDR3 DNA sequence: TGTGCCAGCAGTTTCCGCGGGATCTCCTACGAGCAGTACTTC.

Of note for this clonotype: A junction end diverges from the germline sequence, so it may reflect a read error. The genes are TRBV5-1 and TRBJ2-7; D is uncertain. This CDR3 region has 13 residues. From germline, CDR1 is SGHRS and CDR2 YFSETQ. The CDR3 sequence: CASSLASPYGQYF. The CDR3 coding sequence is TGCGCCAGCAGCTTGGCCAGTCCCTACGGGCAGTACTTC.

The rearrangement uses TRBV5-1 and TRBJ2-3, with D uncertain. CDR3 length: 16 residues. Deletions cut 0 bases from V and 3 bases from J, with 14 bases between. The germline V gene encodes CDR1 SGHRS and CDR2 YFSETQ. The DNA of the CDR3 is TGCGCCAGCAGCTTGGTTGCAGCCACCGTGACAGATACGCAGTATTTT. Protein: CASSLVAATVTDTQYF. Drawing the rest from reference TRBV5-1 and TRBJ2-3, the complete variable domain is KAGVTQTPRYLIKTRGQQVTLSCSPISGHRSVSWYQQTPGQGLQFLFEYFSETQRNKGNFPGRFSGRQFSNSRSEMNVSTLELGDSALYLCASSLVAATVTDTQYFGPGTRLTVL.

This clonotype was picked up a small number of times. The chain combines TRBV7-8 with TRBJ2-7; TRBD2 matches 12 bases. Germline lookup yields CDR1 SGHVS and CDR2 FQNEAQ. Germline trimming cut 5 bases from V and 2 bases from J; bases unmatched to any gene: 4. This CDR3 is built from 15 residues. The CDR3 region has the DNA TGTGCCAGCAGCGAAACTAGCGGGAGGCCCTACGAGCAGTACTTC. Protein sequence: CASSETSGRPYEQYF.

This clonotype was found a few times. The CDR3 sequence: CASSQGGLVKYHEQYF. The CDR3, as DNA: TGCGCCAGCAGCCAGGGGGGACTAGTTAAATATCACGAGCAGTACTTC. The rearrangement links TRBV4-1 to TRBJ2-5, with 8 bases that match TRBD2. TRBJ2-7 explains the end of the DNA better; the J call may be wrong. Germline V CDR1 and CDR2: MGHRA, YSYEKL. This CDR3 has 16 residues.

The genes are TRBV28 and TRBJ2-1; D perhaps matches TRBD1 (5 bases). Trimming took off 4 bases at V and 3 bases at J, with 16 bases between the two ends. This CDR3 comprises 16 residues. Looked up from germline, CDR1 is MDHEN and CDR2 is SYDVKM. CDR3: CASSSLTADSYNEQFF. CDR3 in DNA: TGTGCCAGCAGTTCACTTACAGCAGACAGCTACAATGAGCAGTTCTTC.

This clonotype was seen a single time. This chain links TRBV27 with TRBJ2-1; D is unresolved. V was cut by 2 bases and J by 5 bases, with 10 bases left in between. This CDR3 is 14 amino acids long. Looked up from germline, CDR1 is MNHEY and CDR2 is SMNVEV (reference sequence). The CDR3, as DNA: TGTGCCAGCAGTTTAGTGGGAAAGAACAATGAGCAGTTCTTC. This gives the protein CASSLVGKNNEQFF.

This chain uses TRBV4-1 with TRBJ2-1; 8 bases line up with TRBD1. The CDR3 has 18 amino acids. Per germline, CDR1 MGHRA and CDR2 YSYEKL. V trimming: 3 bases; J trimming: 4 bases; junction bases outside the gene matches: 14. For the CDR3, the DNA is TGCGCCAGCAGCCAGGGGATGGGACAGGTGGCCGGTTACAATGAGCAGTTCTTC. Translating it yields CASSQGMGQVAGYNEQFF.

The chain carries TRBV6-1 and TRBJ2-3; weak D call: TRBD2 (6 bases). The germline V gene encodes CDR1 MNHNS and CDR2 SASEGT. The germline V and J ends were trimmed by 4 bases and 4 bases, with 21 bases remaining between them. The CDR3 is 17 amino acids. As DNA, the CDR3 is TGTGCCAGCAGTGCGACGTTGGGGACTGCCAGCGCAGATACGCAGTATTTT. It translates to CASSATLGTASADTQYF.

The rearrangement uses TRBV7-2 and TRBJ1-2; D gene unclear. This CDR3 has 16 amino acids. Germline values: CDR1 SGHTA, CDR2 FQGNSA. V was shortened by 6 bases and J by 4 bases, with 21 bases between the two germline ends. The CDR3 is CASSERPFDDLYGYTF. As DNA, the CDR3 is TGTGCCAGCAGTGAACGACCCTTTGATGACCTCTATGGCTACACCTTC.

This clonotype occurred a few times. The chain employs TRBV3-1 and TRBJ1-5; D is uncertain. The germline V and J ends were trimmed by 0 bases and 6 bases, with 12 bases remaining between them. The CDR3 is made up of 15 amino acids. Germline CDR1 and CDR2: LGHDT and YNNKEL (reference sequence). CDR3 nucleotide sequence: TGTGCCAGCAGCCAAGAAAGCTCCGGAGGTCAGCCCCAGCATTTT. Translated, it gives CASSQESSGGQPQHF.